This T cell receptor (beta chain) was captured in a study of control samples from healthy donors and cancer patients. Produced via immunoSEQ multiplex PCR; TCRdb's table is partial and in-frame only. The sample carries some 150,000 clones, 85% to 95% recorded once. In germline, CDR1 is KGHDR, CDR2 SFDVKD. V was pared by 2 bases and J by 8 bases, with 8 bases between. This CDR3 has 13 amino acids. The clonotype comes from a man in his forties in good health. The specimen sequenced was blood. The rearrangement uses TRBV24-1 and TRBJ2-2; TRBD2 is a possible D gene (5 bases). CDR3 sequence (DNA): TGTGCCACCAGTGATTCAGGACTGGGGGAGCTGTTTTTT. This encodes CATSDSGLGELFF.